These T cell receptor beta chains were read from a single sample in a study of cytomegalovirus exposure and HLA in healthy donors. The method was immunoSEQ multiplex PCR; TCRdb's version includes in-frame clones alone and lacks a portion of them. The repertoire has 200,000 or so clones, roughly 73% of them found once; the top ten carry approximately 2.1%. The sequenced sample was PBMCs. Every receptor here comes from a woman in her 30s in good health and CMV-seropositive. Both conserved end residues are part of each CDR3. The order of the fields is D gene, clone size, J gene, V gene, CDR3 protein, CDR3 DNA. The D gene is left open where the match is weak. The listing skips clone size in some rows; elsewhere it reads once, few, many or a size class.

TRBD2	.	TRBJ2-5	TRBV29-1	CSVSGTRRETQYF	TGCAGCGTTTCCGGGACTAGACGAGAGACCCAGTACTTC
.	.	TRBJ2-7	TRBV6-1	CASSAGTINEQYF	TGTGCCAGCAGTGCGGGTACGATAAACGAGCAGTACTTC
.	.	TRBJ1-4	TRBV4-3	CASSQAGGVVANEKLFF	TGCGCCAGCAGCCAAGCGGGGGGGGTAGTAGCTAATGAAAAACTGTTTTTT
.	.	TRBJ2-5	TRBV13	CASTGSAGWETQYF	TGTGCCAGCACTGGGTCTGCGGGCTGGGAGACCCAGTACTTC
TRBD1	.	TRBJ1-2	TRBV5-1	CASSSQGADITGYTF	TGCGCCAGCAGCTCCCAGGGGGCGGACATTACAGGCTACACCTTC
.	.	TRBJ1-5	TRBV5-6	CASSFRTGISGNQPQHF	TGTGCCAGCAGCTTCAGAACAGGGATTTCGGGCAATCAGCCCCAGCATTTT
.	.	TRBJ2-3	TRBV2	CASSWVSTGDTQYF	TGTGCCAGCAGTTGGGTCTCCACGGGAGATACGCAGTATTTT
.	few	TRBJ1-2	TRBV7-2	CASSPGTSNGYTF	TGTGCCAGCAGCCCCGGGACAAGCAATGGCTACACCTTC
TRBD1	.	TRBJ1-2	TRBV4-1	CASSQEQNRGSYGYTF	TGCGCCAGCAGCCAAGAACAGAACAGGGGAAGCTATGGCTACACCTTC
TRBD1	.	TRBJ2-3	TRBV19	CASSFSGTGGRDTQYF	TGTGCCAGTAGTTTCTCCGGGACAGGGGGCAGAGATACGCAGTATTTT
.	.	TRBJ2-2	TRBV30	CAWSVSSIANTGELFF	TGTGCCTGGAGTGTATCGTCTATTGCGAACACCGGGGAGCTGTTTTTT
TRBD2	.	TRBJ2-5	TRBV7-7	CASSAAGGLKTQYF	TGTGCTAGCAGCGCAGCGGGGGGGTTAAAGACCCAGTACTTC
.	.	TRBJ2-1	TRBV7-8	CASSIGTTQYNEQFF	TGTGCCAGCAGTATCGGGACAACCCAGTACAATGAGCAGTTCTTC
.	once	TRBJ2-3	TRBV10-3	CAISEGRGPTDTQYF	TGTGCCATCAGTGAGGGCAGGGGCCCAACAGATACGCAGTATTTT
.	once	TRBJ2-2	TRBV4-2	CASSQRGAEGGELFF	TGTGCCAGCAGCCAAAGAGGGGCGGAGGGGGGGGAGCTGTTTTTT
.	.	TRBJ2-5	TRBV11-2	CASSVALQETQYF	TGTGCCAGCAGCGTGGCTCTGCAAGAGACCCAGTACTTC
TRBD2	.	TRBJ2-5	TRBV4-1	CASSQPLSSGRETQYF	TGCGCCAGCAGCCAACCATTATCTAGCGGGAGGGAGACCCAGTACTTC
.	.	TRBJ2-5	TRBV5-1	CASSSLGTPKGETQYF	TGCGCCAGCAGCTCCCTCGGGACACCTAAGGGGGAGACCCAGTACTTC
.	once	TRBJ1-6	TRBV6-5	CASSYAGGRIRSPLHF	TGTGCCAGCAGTTACGCGGGGGGCAGGATCAGGTCACCCCTCCACTTT
.	.	TRBJ2-3	TRBV15	CATSRDPRADTQYF	TGTGCCACCAGCAGAGATCCTCGGGCAGATACGCAGTATTTT
.	once	TRBJ2-1	TRBV18	CASSLGLVSDEQFF	TGTGCCAGCTCACTAGGACTCGTTAGCGATGAGCAGTTCTTC
.	.	TRBJ1-6	TRBV28	CASSLLENNSPLHF	TGTGCCAGCAGTTTGTTAGAGAATAATTCACCCCTCCACTTT
TRBD1	few	TRBJ2-7	TRBV28	CASSIDSGTGAVEQYF	TGTGCCAGCAGTATAGACTCCGGGACAGGGGCGGTGGAGCAGTACTTC
TRBD1	.	TRBJ2-5	TRBV28	CASSLVRGRKETQYF	TGTGCCAGCAGTTTAGTAAGGGGGCGAAAAGAGACCCAGTACTTC
.	.	TRBJ1-2	TRBV4-2	CASSQDPNNYGYTF	TGTGCCAGCAGCCAAGATCCCAATAACTATGGCTACACCTTC
.	.	TRBJ2-3	TRBV7-9	CASSPGTTGMGTDTQYF	TGTGCCAGCAGCCCGGGGACCACAGGGATGGGGACAGATACGCAGTATTTT
.	few	TRBJ2-1	TRBV7-7	CASSDDTYNEQFF	TGTGCTAGCAGCGACGACACCTACAATGAGCAGTTCTTC
TRBD1	.	TRBJ2-3	TRBV6-6	CASNKGTGAEDTQYF	TGTGCCAGCAATAAAGGGACAGGGGCCGAAGATACGCAGTATTTT
TRBD2	.	TRBJ2-1	TRBV2	CASSEHTGGYNEQFF	TGTGCCAGCAGTGAACACACGGGGGGCTACAATGAGCAGTTCTTC
TRBD2	few	TRBJ2-1	TRBV7-2	CASSPSLAGAPLGEFF	TGTGCCAGCAGCCCGTCCCTAGCGGGGGCCCCGTTAGGGGAGTTCTTC
TRBD1	few	TRBJ1-1	TRBV5-6	CASSLRGPLGVAFF	TGTGCCAGCAGCTTAAGGGGGCCCCTTGGGGTTGCTTTCTTT
.	.	TRBJ1-3	TRBV7-2	CASSPRESSGNTIYF	TGTGCCAGCAGCCCAAGAGAGTCCTCTGGAAACACCATATATTTT
TRBD1	.	TRBJ1-5	TRBV6-6	CASSPDRGGNQPQHF	TGTGCCAGCAGTCCGGACAGGGGGGGCAATCAGCCCCAGCATTTT
.	.	TRBJ2-2	TRBV5-1	CASSLVWTETGELFF	TGCGCCAGCAGCTTGGTTTGGACAGAGACCGGGGAGCTGTTTTTT
TRBD1	.	TRBJ2-3	TRBV19	CASSILSMDRGQYF	TGTGCCAGTAGTATTCTTTCTATGGACAGGGGTCAGTATTTT
.	.	TRBJ2-1	TRBV4-1	CASSQDIATVYNEQFF	TGCGCCAGCAGCCAAGACATAGCGACGGTTTACAATGAGCAGTTCTTC
TRBD2	.	TRBJ2-7	TRBV14	CASSQKGTSGRKYF	TGTGCCAGCAGCCAAAAGGGGACTAGCGGTCGTAAGTACTTC
TRBD1	.	TRBJ1-2	TRBV19	CASSRTGDLYGYTF	TGTGCCAGTAGCAGGACAGGGGATCTCTATGGCTACACCTTC
.	once	TRBJ1-2	TRBV7-3	CASSLNSPGVSGRGYTF	TGTGCCAGCAGCTTAAATTCCCCGGGGGTCTCTGGGAGAGGCTACACCTTC
.	.	TRBJ2-1	TRBV30	CAWTRRGGPRAYNEQFF	TGTGCCTGGACCCGTAGAGGCGGGCCCCGCGCCTACAATGAGCAGTTCTTC
TRBD2	.	TRBJ2-7	TRBV5-4	CASSAYSGLAGGRHEQYF	TGTGCCAGCAGCGCCTACTCGGGACTAGCGGGAGGCCGCCACGAGCAGTACTTC
.	.	TRBJ1-6	TRBV7-3	CASSLMPAENSPLHF	TGTGCCAGCAGCTTAATGCCGGCGGAGAATTCACCCCTCCACTTT
.	.	TRBJ1-1	TRBV10-3	CAIGRGGGTEAFF	TGTGCCATAGGACGAGGGGGGGGCACTGAAGCTTTCTTT
TRBD2	.	TRBJ2-7	TRBV7-9	CASSSRLREPSYEQYF	TGTGCCAGCAGCTCACGTTTGCGGGAGCCCTCCTACGAGCAGTACTTC
.	.	TRBJ1-1	TRBV7-2	CASSRQLMNTEAFF	TGTGCCAGCAGCCGACAGCTTATGAACACTGAAGCTTTCTTT
.	.	TRBJ1-2	TRBV7-8	CASSSRGWGYTF	TGTGCCAGCAGCTCGAGAGGGTGGGGCTACACCTTC
TRBD1	.	TRBJ1-1	TRBV5-1	CASSPRQGEILNTEAFF	TGCGCCAGCAGCCCCCGACAGGGGGAGATCTTGAACACTGAAGCTTTCTTT
.	.	TRBJ2-5	TRBV7-8	CASSFLRGLVETQYF	TGTGCCAGCAGCTTCCTCCGGGGTTTGGTTGAGACCCAGTACTTC
TRBD2	few	TRBJ2-7	TRBV4-3	CASSQDWTSGAREYF	TGCGCCAGCAGCCAAGATTGGACTAGCGGGGCCCGGGAGTACTTC
TRBD2	.	TRBJ2-1	TRBV7-9	CASSPPRTRAYNEQFF	TGTGCCAGCAGCCCCCCCAGGACTAGGGCGTACAATGAGCAGTTCTTC
.	few	TRBJ1-4	TRBV28	CASSFVGATNEKLFF	TGTGCCAGCAGTTTTGTCGGAGCAACTAATGAAAAACTGTTTTTT
.	.	TRBJ2-1	TRBV9	CASSHGRSYNEQFF	TGTGCCAGCAGCCATGGCCGCTCCTACAATGAGCAGTTCTTC
TRBD1	.	TRBJ1-2	TRBV29-1	CSVGQGFGYTF	TGCAGCGTGGGACAGGGGTTTGGCTACACCTTC
.	.	TRBJ2-7	TRBV4-3	CASSQELSWSSYEQYF	TGCGCCAGCAGCCAAGAGCTTAGCTGGAGCTCCTACGAGCAGTACTTC
.	.	TRBJ2-7	TRBV7-2	CASSLVGLRDYEQYF	TGTGCCAGCAGCTTAGTGGGGTTGAGGGACTACGAGCAGTACTTC